This TCR beta chain was documented in a study of CD8+ T cells in alopecia areata. Study as a whole: Treated patients received oral tofacitinib, 5 to 10 mg twice daily. Study-wide findings and caveats: Patients displayed less clarity in TCR sharing than mice, a finding possibly related to HLA.

Both peripheral blood and punch biopsies of lesional scalp skin were obtained from patients who had alopecia areata. In this sample, this clone turned up a few times. Its antigen is not known. Extracted RNA was reverse transcribed into cDNA, the sequencing template. The method was immunoSEQ multiplex PCR; TCRdb's version includes in-frame clones alone and lacks a portion of them. The data contain about 98,000 clones, about 45% of them singletons. The V end was cut by 2 bases, the J end by 2 bases, with 11 bases between. The CDR3 is 14 amino acids. Germline CDR1 SGHDT, CDR2 YYEEEE. Sequences were obtained from CD4+ T cells sorted from blood. This chain links TRBV5-6 with TRBJ2-7; D is perhaps TRBD2 (6 bases). The source is a human donor with alopecia areata. The CDR3 region is CASSFRGLPYEQYF. As DNA, the CDR3 is TGTGCCAGCAGCTTTCGGGGGTTACCCTACGAGCAGTACTTC. The complete variable domain, with remaining parts taken from reference TRBV5-6 and TRBJ2-7, reads DAGVTQSPTHLIKTRGQQVTLRCSPKSGHDTVSWYQQALGQGPQFIFQYYEEEERQRGNFPDRFSGHQFPNYSSELNVNALLLGDSALYLCASSFRGLPYEQYFGPGTRLTVT.